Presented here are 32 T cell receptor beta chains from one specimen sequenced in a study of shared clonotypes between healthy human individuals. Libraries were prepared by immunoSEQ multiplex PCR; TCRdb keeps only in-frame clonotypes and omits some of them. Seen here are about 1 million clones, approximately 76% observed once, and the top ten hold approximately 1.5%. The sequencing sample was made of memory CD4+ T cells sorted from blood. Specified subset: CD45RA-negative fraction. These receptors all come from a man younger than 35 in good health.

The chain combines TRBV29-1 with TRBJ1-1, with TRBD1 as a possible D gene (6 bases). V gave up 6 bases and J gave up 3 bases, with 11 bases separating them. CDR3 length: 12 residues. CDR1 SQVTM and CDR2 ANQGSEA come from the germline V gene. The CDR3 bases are TGCAGCGTGACAGGAGACTACACTGAAGCTTTCTTT. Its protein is CSVTGDYTEAFF.

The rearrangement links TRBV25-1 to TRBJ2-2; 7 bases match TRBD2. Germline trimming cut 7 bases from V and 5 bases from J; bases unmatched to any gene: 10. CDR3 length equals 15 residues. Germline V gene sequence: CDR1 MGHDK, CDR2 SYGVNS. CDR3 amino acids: CASKEAGSGTGELFF. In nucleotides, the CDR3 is TGTGCCAGCAAGGAAGCGGGAAGTGGAACCGGGGAGCTGTTTTTT.

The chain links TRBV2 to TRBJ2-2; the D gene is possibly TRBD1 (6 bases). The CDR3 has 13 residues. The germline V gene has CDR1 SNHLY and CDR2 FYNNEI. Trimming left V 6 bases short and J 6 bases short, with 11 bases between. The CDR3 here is CASRNTGSGELFF. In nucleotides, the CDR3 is TGTGCCAGCAGGAATACAGGGTCCGGGGAGCTGTTTTTT.

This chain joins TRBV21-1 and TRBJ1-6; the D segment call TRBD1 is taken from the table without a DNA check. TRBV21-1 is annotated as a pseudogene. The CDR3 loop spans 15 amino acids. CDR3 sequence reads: CATLDRQTNNSPLHF. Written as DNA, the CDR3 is TGTGCCACCTTGGACAGGCAGACTAATAATTCACCCCTCCACTTT.

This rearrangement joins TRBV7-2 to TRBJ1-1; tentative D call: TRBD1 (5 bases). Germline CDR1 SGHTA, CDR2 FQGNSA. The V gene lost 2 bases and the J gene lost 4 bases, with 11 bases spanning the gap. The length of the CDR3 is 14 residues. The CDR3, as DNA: TGTGCCAGCAGCTTACCCTCAGGGAGCACTGAAGCTTTCTTT. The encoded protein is CASSLPSGSTEAFF.

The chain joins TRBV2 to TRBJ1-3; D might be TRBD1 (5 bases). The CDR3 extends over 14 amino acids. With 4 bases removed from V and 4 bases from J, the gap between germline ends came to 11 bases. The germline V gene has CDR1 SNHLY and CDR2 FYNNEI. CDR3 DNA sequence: TGTGCCAGCAGTGGACTGCCAGGGGGAAACACCATATATTTT. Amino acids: CASSGLPGGNTIYF.

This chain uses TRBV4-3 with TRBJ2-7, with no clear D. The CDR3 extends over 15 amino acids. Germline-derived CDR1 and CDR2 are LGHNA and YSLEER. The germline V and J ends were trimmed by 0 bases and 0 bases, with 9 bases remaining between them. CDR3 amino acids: CASSQEAQVSYEQYF. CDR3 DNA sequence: TGCGCCAGCAGCCAAGAGGCCCAGGTCTCCTACGAGCAGTACTTC.

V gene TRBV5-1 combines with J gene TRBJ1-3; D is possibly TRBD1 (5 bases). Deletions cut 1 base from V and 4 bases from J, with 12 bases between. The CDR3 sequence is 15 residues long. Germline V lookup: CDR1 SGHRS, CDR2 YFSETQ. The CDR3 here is CASSLQGAVGNTIYF. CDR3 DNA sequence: TGCGCCAGCAGCTTGCAGGGTGCAGTCGGAAACACCATATATTTT.

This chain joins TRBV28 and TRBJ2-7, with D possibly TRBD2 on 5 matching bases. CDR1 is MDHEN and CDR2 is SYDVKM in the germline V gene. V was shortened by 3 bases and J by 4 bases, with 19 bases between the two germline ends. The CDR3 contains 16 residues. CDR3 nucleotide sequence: TGTGCCAGCAGTTTCCCCCGGTGGGAGAGTGGTTACGAGCAGTACTTC. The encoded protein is CASSFPRWESGYEQYF.

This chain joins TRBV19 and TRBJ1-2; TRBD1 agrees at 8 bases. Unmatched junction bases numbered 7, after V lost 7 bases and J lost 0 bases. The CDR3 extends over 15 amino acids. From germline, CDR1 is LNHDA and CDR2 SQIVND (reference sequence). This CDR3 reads CASKDRALSNYGYTF. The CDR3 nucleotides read TGTGCCAGTAAGGACAGGGCCCTTTCTAACTATGGCTACACCTTC. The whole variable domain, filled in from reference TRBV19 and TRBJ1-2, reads DGGITQSPKYLFRKEGQNVTLSCEQNLNHDAMYWYRQDPGQGLRLIYYSQIVNDFQKGDIAEGYSVSREKKESFPLTVTSAQKNPTAFYLCASKDRALSNYGYTFGSGTRLTVV.

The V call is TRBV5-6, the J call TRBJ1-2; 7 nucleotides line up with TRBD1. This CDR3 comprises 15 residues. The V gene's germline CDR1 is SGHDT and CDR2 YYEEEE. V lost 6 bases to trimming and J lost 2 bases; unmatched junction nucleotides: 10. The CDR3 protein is CASNRQGDPNYGYTF. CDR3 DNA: TGTGCCAGCAACCGACAGGGAGACCCCAACTATGGCTACACCTTC.

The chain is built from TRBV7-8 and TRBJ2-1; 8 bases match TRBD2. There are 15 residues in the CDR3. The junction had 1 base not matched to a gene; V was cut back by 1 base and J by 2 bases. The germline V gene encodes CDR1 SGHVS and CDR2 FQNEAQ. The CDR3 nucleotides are TGTGCCAGCAGCTTAGTACTAGCGGCCTACAATGAGCAGTTCTTC. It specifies CASSLVLAAYNEQFF.

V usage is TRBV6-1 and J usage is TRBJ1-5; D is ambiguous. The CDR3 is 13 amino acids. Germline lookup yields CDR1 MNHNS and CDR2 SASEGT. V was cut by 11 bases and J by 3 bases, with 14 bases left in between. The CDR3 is CAARHGYNQPQHF. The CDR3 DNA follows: TGTGCCGCCAGACACGGGTACAATCAGCCCCAGCATTTT.

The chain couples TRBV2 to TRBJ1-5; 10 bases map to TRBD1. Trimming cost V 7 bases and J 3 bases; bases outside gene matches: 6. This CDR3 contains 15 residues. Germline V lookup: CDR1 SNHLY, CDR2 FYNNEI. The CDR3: CASKSGQGPNQPQHF. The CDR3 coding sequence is TGTGCCAGCAAATCGGGACAGGGGCCCAATCAGCCCCAGCATTTT.

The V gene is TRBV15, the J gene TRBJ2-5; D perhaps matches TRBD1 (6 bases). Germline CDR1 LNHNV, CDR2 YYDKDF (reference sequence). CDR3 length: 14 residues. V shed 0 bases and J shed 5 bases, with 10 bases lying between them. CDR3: CATSRDSGGETQYF. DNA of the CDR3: TGTGCCACCAGCAGAGATTCTGGGGGCGAGACCCAGTACTTC. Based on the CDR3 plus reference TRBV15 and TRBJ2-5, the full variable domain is DAMVIQNPRYQVTQFGKPVTLSCSQTLNHNVMYWYQQKSSQAPKLLFHYYDKDFNNEADTPDNFQSRRPNTSFCFLDIRSPGLGDTAMYLCATSRDSGGETQYFGPGTRLLVL.

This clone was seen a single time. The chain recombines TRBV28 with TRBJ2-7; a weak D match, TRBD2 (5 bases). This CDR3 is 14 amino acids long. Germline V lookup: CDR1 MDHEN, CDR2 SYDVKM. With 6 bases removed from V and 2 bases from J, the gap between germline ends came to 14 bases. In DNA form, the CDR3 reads TGTGCCAGCAGCTCGGGCCTAGCTGCCTACGAGCAGTACTTC. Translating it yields CASSSGLAAYEQYF.

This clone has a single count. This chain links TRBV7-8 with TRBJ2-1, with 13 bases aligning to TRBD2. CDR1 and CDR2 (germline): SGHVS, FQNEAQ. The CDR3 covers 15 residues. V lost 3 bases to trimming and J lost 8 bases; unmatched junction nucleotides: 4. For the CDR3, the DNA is TGTGCCAGCAGCTTCCTACTAGCGGGAGGGCATGAGCAGTTCTTC. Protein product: CASSFLLAGGHEQFF.

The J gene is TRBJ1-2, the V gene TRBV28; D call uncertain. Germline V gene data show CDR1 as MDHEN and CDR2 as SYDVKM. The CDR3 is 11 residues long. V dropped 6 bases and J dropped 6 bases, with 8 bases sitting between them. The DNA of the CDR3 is TGTGCCAGCAGCTCTCGGAATGGCTACACCTTC. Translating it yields CASSSRNGYTF.

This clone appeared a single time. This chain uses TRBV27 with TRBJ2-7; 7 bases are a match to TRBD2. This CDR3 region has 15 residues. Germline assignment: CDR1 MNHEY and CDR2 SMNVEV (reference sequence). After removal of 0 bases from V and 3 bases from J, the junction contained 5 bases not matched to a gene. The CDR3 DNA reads TGTGCCAGCAGTTTATCTCGGACTAGACGCTACGAGCAGTACTTC. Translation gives CASSLSRTRRYEQYF.

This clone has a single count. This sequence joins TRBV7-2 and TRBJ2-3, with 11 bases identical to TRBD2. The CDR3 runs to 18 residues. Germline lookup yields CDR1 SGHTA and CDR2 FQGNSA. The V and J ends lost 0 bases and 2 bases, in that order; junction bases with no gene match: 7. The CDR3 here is CASSLAGGTSGSTDTQYF. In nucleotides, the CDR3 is TGTGCCAGCAGCTTAGCGGGGGGGACTAGCGGATCCACAGATACGCAGTATTTT. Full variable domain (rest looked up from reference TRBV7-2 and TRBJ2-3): GAGVSQSPSNKVTEKGKDVELRCDPISGHTALYWYRQSLGQGLEFLIYFQGNSAPDKSGLPSDRFSAERTGGSVSTLTIQRTQQEDSAVYLCASSLAGGTSGSTDTQYFGPGTRLTVL.

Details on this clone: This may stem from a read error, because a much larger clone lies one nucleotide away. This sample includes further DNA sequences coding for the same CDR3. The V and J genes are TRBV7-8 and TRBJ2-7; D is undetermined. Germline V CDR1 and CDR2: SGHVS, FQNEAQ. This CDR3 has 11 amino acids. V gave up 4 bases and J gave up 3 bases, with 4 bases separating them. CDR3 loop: CASSSYYEQYF. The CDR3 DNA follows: TGTGCCAGCAGCTCCTACTACGAGCAGTACTTC.

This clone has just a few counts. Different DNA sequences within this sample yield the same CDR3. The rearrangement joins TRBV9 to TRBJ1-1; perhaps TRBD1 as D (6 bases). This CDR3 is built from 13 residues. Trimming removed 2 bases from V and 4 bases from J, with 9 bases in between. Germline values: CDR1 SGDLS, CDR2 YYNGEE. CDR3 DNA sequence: TGTGCCAGCAGCGTTACAGGGATCACTGAAGCTTTCTTT. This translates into CASSVTGITEAFF.

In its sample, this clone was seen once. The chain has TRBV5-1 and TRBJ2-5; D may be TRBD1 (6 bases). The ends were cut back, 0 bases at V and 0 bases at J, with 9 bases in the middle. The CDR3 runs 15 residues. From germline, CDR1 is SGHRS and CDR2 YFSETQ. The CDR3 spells CASSLGTGYQETQYF. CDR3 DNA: TGCGCCAGCAGCTTGGGAACAGGGTACCAAGAGACCCAGTACTTC.

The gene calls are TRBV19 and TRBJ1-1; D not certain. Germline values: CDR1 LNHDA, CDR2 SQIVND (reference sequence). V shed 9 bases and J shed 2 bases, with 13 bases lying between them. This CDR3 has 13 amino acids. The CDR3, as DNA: TGTGCCAGCGAATCCGATGCAAACACTGAAGCTTTCTTT. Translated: CASESDANTEAFF.

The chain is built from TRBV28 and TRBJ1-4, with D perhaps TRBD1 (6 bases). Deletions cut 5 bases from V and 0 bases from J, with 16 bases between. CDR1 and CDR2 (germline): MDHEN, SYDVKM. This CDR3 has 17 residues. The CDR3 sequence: CASSPSGAVATNEKLFF. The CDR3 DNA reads TGTGCCAGCAGTCCCTCGGGGGCCGTTGCAACTAATGAAAAACTGTTTTTT.

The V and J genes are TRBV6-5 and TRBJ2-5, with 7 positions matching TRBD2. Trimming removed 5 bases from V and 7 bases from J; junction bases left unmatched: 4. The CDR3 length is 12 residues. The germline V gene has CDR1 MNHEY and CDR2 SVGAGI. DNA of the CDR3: TGTGCCAGCAGTACGCCGGGGGGGACCCAGTACTTC. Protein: CASSTPGGTQYF.

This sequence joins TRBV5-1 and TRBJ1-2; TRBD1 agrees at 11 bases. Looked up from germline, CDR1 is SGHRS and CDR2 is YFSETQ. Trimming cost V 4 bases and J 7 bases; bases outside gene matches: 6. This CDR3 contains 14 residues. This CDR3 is CASSQGQGAGGYTF. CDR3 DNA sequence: TGCGCCAGCAGCCAAGGACAGGGGGCAGGTGGCTACACCTTC.

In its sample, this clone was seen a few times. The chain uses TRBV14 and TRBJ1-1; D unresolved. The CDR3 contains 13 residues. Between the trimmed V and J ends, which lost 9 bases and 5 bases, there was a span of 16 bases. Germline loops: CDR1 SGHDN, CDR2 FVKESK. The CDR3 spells CASDPGVRTEAFF. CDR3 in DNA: TGTGCCAGTGACCCGGGCGTAAGAACTGAAGCTTTCTTT.

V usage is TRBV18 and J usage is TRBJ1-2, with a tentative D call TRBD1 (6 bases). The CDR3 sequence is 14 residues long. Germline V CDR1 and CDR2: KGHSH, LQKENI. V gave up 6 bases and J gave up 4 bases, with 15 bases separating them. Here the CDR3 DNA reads TGTGCCAGCTCCCCTCAAGGGGGGGGCTATGGCTACACCTTC. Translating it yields CASSPQGGGYGYTF.

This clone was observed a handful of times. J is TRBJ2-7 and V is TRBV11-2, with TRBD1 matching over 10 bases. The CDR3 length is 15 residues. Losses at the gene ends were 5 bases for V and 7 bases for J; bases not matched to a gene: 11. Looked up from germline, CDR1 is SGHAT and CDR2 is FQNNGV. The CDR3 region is CASSPKGQGGNEQYF. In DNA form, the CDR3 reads TGTGCCAGCAGCCCCAAAGGACAGGGGGGGAATGAGCAGTACTTC.

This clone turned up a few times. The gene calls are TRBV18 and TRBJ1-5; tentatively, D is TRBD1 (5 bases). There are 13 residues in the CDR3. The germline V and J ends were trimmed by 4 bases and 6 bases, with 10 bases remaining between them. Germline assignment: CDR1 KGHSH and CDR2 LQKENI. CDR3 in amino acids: CASSQGFTQPQHF. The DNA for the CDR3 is TGTGCCAGCTCACAGGGGTTCACTCAGCCCCAGCATTTT. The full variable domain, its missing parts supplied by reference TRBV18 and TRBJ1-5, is NAGVMQNPRHLVRRRGQEARLRCSPMKGHSHVYWYRQLPEEGLKFMVYLQKENIIDESGMPKERFSAEFPKEGPSILRIQQVVRGDSAAYFCASSQGFTQPQHFGDGTRLSIL.

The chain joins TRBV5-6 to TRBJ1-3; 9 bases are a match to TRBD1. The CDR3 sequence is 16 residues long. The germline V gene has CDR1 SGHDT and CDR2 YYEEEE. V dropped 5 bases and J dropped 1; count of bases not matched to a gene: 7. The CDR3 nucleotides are TGTGCCAGCAGTCCAGGACAGGGGCTTTCTGGAAACACCATATATTTT. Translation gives CASSPGQGLSGNTIYF. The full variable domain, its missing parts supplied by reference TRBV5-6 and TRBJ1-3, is DAGVTQSPTHLIKTRGQQVTLRCSPKSGHDTVSWYQQALGQGPQFIFQYYEEEERQRGNFPDRFSGHQFPNYSSELNVNALLLGDSALYLCASSPGQGLSGNTIYFGEGSWLTVV.